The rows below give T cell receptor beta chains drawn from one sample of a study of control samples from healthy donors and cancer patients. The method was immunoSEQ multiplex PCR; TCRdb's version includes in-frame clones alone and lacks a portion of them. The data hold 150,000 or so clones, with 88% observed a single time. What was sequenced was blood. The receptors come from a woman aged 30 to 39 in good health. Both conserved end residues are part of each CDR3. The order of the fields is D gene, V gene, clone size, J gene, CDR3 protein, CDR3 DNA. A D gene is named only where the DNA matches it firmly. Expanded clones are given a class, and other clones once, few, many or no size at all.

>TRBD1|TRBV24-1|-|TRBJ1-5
CATSVGQGSQPQHF
TGTGCCACCAGTGTCGGACAGGGCAGTCAGCCCCAGCATTTT
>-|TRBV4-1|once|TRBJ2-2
CASRTGGTGELFF
TGCGCCAGCAGGACAGGAGGCACCGGGGAGCTGTTTTTT
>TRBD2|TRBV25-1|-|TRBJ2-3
CASSPRLAGVSDTQYF
TGTGCCAGCAGTCCCCGACTAGCGGGGGTTTCAGATACGCAGTATTTT
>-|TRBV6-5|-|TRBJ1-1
CASKGPMNTEAFF
TGTGCCAGCAAGGGTCCCATGAACACTGAAGCTTTCTTT
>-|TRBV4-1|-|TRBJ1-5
CASSQEPSDSNQPQHF
TGCGCCAGCAGCCAAGAGCCCAGCGATAGCAATCAGCCCCAGCATTTT
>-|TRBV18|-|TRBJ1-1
CASSDTVLNTEAFF
TGTGCCAGCTCGGATACAGTATTGAACACTGAAGCTTTCTTT
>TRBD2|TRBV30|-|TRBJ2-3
CAWSLASGGIADTQYF
TGTGCCTGGAGTTTGGCTAGCGGGGGGATCGCAGATACGCAGTATTTT
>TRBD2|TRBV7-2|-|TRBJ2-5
CASSSGLAGETQYF
TGTGCCAGCAGTTCCGGACTAGCGGGAGAGACCCAGTACTTC
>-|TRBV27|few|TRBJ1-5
CASSLGAGKNSNQPQHF
TGTGCCAGCAGTTTAGGGGCGGGGAAAAATAGCAATCAGCCCCAGCATTTT
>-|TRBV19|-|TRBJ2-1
CASSRSPPGRVGYNEQFF
TGTGCCAGTAGTAGATCCCCCCCGGGCAGGGTGGGCTACAATGAGCAGTTCTTC
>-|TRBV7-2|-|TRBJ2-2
CASSLEFAGELFF
TGTGCCAGCAGCTTAGAGTTCGCCGGGGAGCTGTTTTTT
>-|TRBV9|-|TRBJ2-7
CASSVGPADGGRYPEQYF
TGTGCCAGCAGCGTAGGCCCCGCTGACGGCGGCAGGTATCCCGAGCAGTACTTC
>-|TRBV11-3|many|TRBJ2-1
CASSPSPTTNEQFF
TGTGCCAGCAGCCCCTCCCCCACAACCAATGAGCAGTTCTTC
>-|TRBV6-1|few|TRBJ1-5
CASSERLGYSNQPQHF
TGTGCCAGCAGTGAACGGTTAGGTTATAGCAATCAGCCCCAGCATTTT
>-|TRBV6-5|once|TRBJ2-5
CATRGGGETQYF
TGTGCCACTCGAGGGGGGGGAGAGACCCAGTACTTC
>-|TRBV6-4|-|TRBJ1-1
CASSGGAENTEAFF
TGTGCCAGCAGTGGAGGAGCAGAGAACACTGAAGCTTTCTTT
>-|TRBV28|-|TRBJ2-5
CASSSGQTSETQYF
TGTGCCAGCAGTTCCGGACAGACCTCAGAGACCCAGTACTTC
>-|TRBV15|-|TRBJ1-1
CATSRDLHLRLMNTEAFF
TGTGCCACCAGCAGAGATCTTCATTTGCGGTTGATGAACACTGAAGCTTTCTTT
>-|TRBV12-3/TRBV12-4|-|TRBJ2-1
CASSLKDEQFF
TGTGCCAGCAGTCTCAAGGATGAGCAGTTCTTC
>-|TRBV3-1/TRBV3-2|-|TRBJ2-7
CASSQDRSQVYEQYF
TGTGCCAGCAGCCAAGATAGATCACAGGTCTACGAGCAGTACTTC
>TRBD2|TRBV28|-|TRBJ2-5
CASSSNWGGGVRETQYF
TGTGCCAGCAGTTCAAATTGGGGGGGTGGCGTCCGGGAGACCCAGTACTTC
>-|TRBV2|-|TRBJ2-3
CASSDAAATDTQYF
TGTGCCAGCAGTGATGCGGCGGCCACAGATACGCAGTATTTT
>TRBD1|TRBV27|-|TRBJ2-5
CASSSGRGSETQYF
TGTGCCAGCAGTTCGGGCAGGGGGTCGGAGACCCAGTACTTC
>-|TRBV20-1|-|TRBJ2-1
CSANGGEWAFF
TGCAGTGCAAATGGAGGTGAATGGGCGTTCTTC
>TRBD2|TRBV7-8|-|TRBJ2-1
CASSLVSSGGYNEQFF
TGTGCCAGCAGCTTAGTCAGTAGCGGGGGGTACAATGAGCAGTTCTTC
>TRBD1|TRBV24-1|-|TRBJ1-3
CATSDVPGQGTGNTIYF
TGTGCCACCAGTGATGTCCCGGGACAGGGAACTGGAAACACCATATATTTT
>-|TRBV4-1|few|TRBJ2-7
CASSQGTVYEQYF
TGCGCCAGCAGCCAAGGGACGGTCTACGAGCAGTACTTC
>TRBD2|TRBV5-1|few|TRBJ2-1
CASSGVTSGIGNEQFF
TGCGCCAGCAGCGGGGTGACTAGCGGGATAGGTAATGAGCAGTTCTTC
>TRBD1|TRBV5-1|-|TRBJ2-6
CASSLRAPGQGHSGANVLTF
TGCGCCAGCAGCTTGAGGGCCCCGGGACAGGGACACTCTGGGGCCAACGTCCTGACTTTC
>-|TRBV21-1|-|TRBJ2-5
CASSKKRRGRETQYF
TGTGCCAGCAGCAAAAAAAGGAGGGGAAGAGAGACCCAGTACTTC
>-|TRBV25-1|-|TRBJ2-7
CASSGDGGSYEQYF
TGTGCCAGCAGTGGGGACGGAGGGTCCTACGAGCAGTACTTC
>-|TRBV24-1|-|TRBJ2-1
CATSDIGQSSYNEQFF
TGTGCCACCAGTGACATTGGACAAAGCTCCTACAATGAGCAGTTCTTC
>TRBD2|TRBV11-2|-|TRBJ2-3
CASSSWTSGDTDTQYF
TGTGCCAGCAGTTCGTGGACTAGCGGGGATACAGATACGCAGTATTTT
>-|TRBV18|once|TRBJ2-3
CASSLPGGTETQYF
TGTGCCAGCTCATTACCAGGAGGAACAGAAACGCAGTATTTT
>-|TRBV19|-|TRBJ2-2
CASKEILNTGELFF
TGTGCCAGTAAAGAAATCCTGAACACCGGGGAGCTGTTTTTT
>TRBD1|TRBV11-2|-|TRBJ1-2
CASSLDYILTGAGYTF
TGTGCCAGCAGCTTAGATTACATTCTGACAGGGGCCGGCTACACCTTC
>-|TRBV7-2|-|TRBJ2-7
CASSHSYEQYF
TGTGCCAGCAGCCACTCCTACGAGCAGTACTTC
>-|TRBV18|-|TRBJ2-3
CASSPSYGADTQYF
TGTGCCAGCTCACCTTCTTATGGGGCAGATACGCAGTATTTT
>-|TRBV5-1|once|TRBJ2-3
CASSFGAPADTQYF
TGCGCCAGCAGCTTCGGGGCCCCCGCCGATACGCAGTATTTT
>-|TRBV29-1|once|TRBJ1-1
CSVPGGGPEAFF
TGCAGCGTCCCCGGAGGGGGGCCTGAAGCTTTCTTT
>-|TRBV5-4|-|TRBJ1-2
CASSLGRLSYGYTF
TGTGCCAGCAGCTTGGGCCGACTTTCCTATGGCTACACCTTC
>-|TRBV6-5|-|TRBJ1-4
CASSYSITPNNEKLFF
TGTGCCAGCAGTTACTCTATCACCCCCAATAATGAAAAACTGTTTTTT
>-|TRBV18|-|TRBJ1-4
CASSPVYLGAPNEKLFF
TGTGCCAGCTCACCAGTTTATTTGGGGGCCCCTAATGAAAAACTGTTTTTT
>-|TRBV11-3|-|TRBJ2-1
CASSPSGPLTNEQFF
TGTGCCAGCAGCCCCTCGGGACCGCTAACTAATGAGCAGTTCTTC
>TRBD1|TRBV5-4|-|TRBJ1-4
CASSDRDRGFEKLFF
TGTGCCAGCAGCGACCGGGACAGGGGATTTGAAAAACTGTTTTTT
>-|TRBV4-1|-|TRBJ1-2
CASSQDHRSNYGYTF
TGCGCCAGCAGCCAAGATCACAGGTCCAACTATGGCTACACCTTC
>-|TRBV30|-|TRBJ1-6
CAWSGGQNSPLHF
TGTGCCTGGAGTGGCGGTCAAAATTCACCCCTCCACTTT
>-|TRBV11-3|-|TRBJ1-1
CASSLQLNTEAFF
TGTGCCAGCAGCTTACAGCTGAACACTGAAGCTTTCTTT
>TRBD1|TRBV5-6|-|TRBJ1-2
CASSYRQGPSLGYTF
TGTGCCAGCAGCTACCGACAGGGTCCCTCTCTGGGCTACACCTTC
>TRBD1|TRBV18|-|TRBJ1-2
CASSPDRNTNYGYTF
TGTGCCAGCTCACCGGACAGGAACACTAACTATGGCTACACCTTC
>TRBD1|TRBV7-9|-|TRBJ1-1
CASSLKMTGAEAFF
TGTGCCAGCAGCTTAAAAATGACAGGGGCTGAAGCTTTCTTT
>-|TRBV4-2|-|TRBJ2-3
CASSQEAAGKSTDTQYF
TGTGCCAGCAGCCAAGAGGCGGCGGGAAAAAGCACAGATACGCAGTATTTT
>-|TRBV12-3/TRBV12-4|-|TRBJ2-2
CASSLAGGGELFF
TGTGCCAGCAGTTTAGCGGGGGGCGGGGAGCTGTTTTTT
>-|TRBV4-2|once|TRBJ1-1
CASSQDRNSDTEAFF
TGTGCCAGCAGCCAAGATCGGAACAGCGACACTGAAGCTTTCTTT